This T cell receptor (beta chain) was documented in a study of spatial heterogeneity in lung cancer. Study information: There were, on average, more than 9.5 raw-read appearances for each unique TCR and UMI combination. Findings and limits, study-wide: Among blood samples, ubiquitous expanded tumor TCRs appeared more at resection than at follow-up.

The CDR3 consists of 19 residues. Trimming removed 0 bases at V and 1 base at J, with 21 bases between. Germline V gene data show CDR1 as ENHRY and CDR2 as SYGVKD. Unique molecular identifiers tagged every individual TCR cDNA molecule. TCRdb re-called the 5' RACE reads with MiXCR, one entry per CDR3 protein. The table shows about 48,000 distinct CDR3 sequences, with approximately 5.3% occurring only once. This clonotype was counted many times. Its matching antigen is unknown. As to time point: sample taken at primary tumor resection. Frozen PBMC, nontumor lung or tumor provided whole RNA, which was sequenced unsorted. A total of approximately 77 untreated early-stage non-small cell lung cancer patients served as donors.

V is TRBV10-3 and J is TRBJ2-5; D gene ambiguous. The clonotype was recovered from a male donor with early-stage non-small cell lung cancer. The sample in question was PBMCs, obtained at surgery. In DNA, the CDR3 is TGTGCCATCAGTGAGTCGAGCTTTAGTTCAGAGCCTCTCCAAGAGACCCAGTACTTC. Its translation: CAISESSFSSEPLQETQYF.